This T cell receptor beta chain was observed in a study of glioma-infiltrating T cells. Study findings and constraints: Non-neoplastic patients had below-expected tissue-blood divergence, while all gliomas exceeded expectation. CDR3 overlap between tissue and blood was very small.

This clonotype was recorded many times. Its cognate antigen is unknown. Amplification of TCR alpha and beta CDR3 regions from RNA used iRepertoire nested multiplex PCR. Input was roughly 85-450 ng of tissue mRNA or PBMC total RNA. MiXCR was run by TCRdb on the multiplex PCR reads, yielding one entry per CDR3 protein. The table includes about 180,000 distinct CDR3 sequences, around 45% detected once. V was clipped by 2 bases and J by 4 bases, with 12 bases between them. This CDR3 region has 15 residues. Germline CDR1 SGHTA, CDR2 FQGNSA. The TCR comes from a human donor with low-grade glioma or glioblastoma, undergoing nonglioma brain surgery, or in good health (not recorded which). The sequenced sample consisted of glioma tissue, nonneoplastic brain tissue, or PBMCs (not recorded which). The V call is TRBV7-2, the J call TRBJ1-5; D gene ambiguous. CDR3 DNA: TGTGCCAGCAGCTTAATTACTGGCCCTAATCAGCCCCAGCATTTT. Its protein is CASSLITGPNQPQHF.